A selection of T cell receptor beta chains follows, all from one sample in a study of T cells after yellow fever vaccination. TCRdb reanalysed the 5' RACE reads using MiXCR and keeps one entry per CDR3 protein. Found here are roughly 310,000 distinct CDR3 sequences, 8.7% of them singletons; the top ten hold about 20%. The sample consisted of PBMCs, taken on the day of the first yellow fever vaccination. All receptors come from a man aged 18 to 29 who received the YFV17D yellow fever vaccine. CDR3s include the opening cysteine and the closing phenylalanine or tryptophan. The D gene is left open where the match is weak. The listing skips clone size in some rows; elsewhere it reads once, few, many or a size class.

J: TRBJ2-3; V: TRBV4-1; size: few; D: NA; DNA: TGCGCCAGCAGCCAAGATGGGTCAAACCCAGATACGCAGTATTTT; CDR3: CASSQDGSNPDTQYF
J: TRBJ2-2; V: TRBV5-1; size: few; D: NA; DNA: TGCGCCAGCAGCTTAGACCTGAACACCGGGGAGCTGTTTTTT; CDR3: CASSLDLNTGELFF
J: TRBJ2-3; V: TRBV4-1; size: NA; D: NA; DNA: TGCGCCAGCAGCCAAGAACCGTCAGATACGCATTATTTT; CDR3: CASSQEPSDTHYF
J: TRBJ1-2; V: TRBV5-4; size: NA; D: TRBD1; DNA: TGTGCCAGCAGCACAGGGACAGGGGGCTTCTATGGCTACACCTTC; CDR3: CASSTGTGGFYGYTF
J: TRBJ1-5; V: TRBV12-3/TRBV12-4; size: many; D: NA; DNA: TGTGCCAGCAGTCTCCAGGGAGATCAGCCCCAGCATTTT; CDR3: CASSLQGDQPQHF
J: TRBJ2-5; V: TRBV4-3; size: few; D: NA; DNA: TGCGCCAGCAGCCCGGAGGGAGAGACCCAGTACTTC; CDR3: CASSPEGETQYF
J: TRBJ1-6; V: TRBV4-2; size: many; D: NA; DNA: TGTGCCAGCAGCCTCGGGCAGGGCGACTCACCCCTCCACTTT; CDR3: CASSLGQGDSPLHF
J: TRBJ2-5; V: TRBV7-2; size: few; D: TRBD1; DNA: TGTGCCAGCAGCTTAAATCAGGGGGCAGGGACCCAGTACTTC; CDR3: CASSLNQGAGTQYF
J: TRBJ1-1; V: TRBV4-1; size: few; D: NA; DNA: TGCGCCAGCAGCCAAGACCCGACAGGATTAAACACTGAAGCTTTCTTT; CDR3: CASSQDPTGLNTEAFF
J: TRBJ2-2; V: TRBV7-3; size: NA; D: TRBD1; DNA: TGTGCCAGCAGCCATACAGGGGCCGGGGAGCTGTTTTTT; CDR3: CASSHTGAGELFF